This T cell receptor (beta chain) is from a study of T-cell memory formation after mild COVID-19. Across the study: For the most part, TCR clusters were specific to one donor.

Study-level findings and limits: There was a balanced CD4/CD8 profile in clones contracting day 15 to 85, and later expanders leaned CD4+. Nothing showed for sure that second-wave clones peaking on day 37 were SARS-CoV-2 specific.

To note about this clonotype: No antigen is known for it.

Germline-derived CDR1 and CDR2 are SGHTA and FQGNSA. V trimming: 1 base; J trimming: 6 bases; junction bases outside the gene matches: 4. There are 14 residues in the CDR3. Researchers used 5'RACE with constant-segment primers to make TCR alpha and TCR beta cDNA libraries that carry sample barcodes and UMIs. MiXCR, applied by TCRdb to the 5' RACE reads, yields one record per CDR3 protein. The sample lists about 180,000 distinct CDR3 sequences; approximately 17% were seen once. The specimen sequenced was PBMCs or a T cell subset sorted from them (not recorded which). V gene TRBV7-2 combines with J gene TRBJ1-2, with 8 bases fitting TRBD1. The origin of this receptor is a man younger than 35 who had mild COVID-19 (a few samples of this study predate the infection). Cell type and time point are not known. The CDR3 nucleotides read TGTGCCAGCAGCTTAGGGAGGACAGGGAATGGCTACACCTTC. Its protein is CASSLGRTGNGYTF.